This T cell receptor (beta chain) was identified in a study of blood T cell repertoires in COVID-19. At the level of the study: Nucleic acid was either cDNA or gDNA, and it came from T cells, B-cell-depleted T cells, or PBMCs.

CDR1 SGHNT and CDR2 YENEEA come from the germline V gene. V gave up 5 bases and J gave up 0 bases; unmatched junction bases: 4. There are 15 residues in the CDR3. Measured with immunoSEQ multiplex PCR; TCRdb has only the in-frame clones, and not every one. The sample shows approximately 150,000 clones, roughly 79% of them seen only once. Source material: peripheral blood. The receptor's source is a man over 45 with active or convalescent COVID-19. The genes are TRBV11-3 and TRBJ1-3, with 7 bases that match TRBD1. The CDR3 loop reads CASSLRGTSGNTIYF. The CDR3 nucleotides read TGTGCCAGCAGCCTCAGGGGGACCTCTGGAAACACCATATATTTT.